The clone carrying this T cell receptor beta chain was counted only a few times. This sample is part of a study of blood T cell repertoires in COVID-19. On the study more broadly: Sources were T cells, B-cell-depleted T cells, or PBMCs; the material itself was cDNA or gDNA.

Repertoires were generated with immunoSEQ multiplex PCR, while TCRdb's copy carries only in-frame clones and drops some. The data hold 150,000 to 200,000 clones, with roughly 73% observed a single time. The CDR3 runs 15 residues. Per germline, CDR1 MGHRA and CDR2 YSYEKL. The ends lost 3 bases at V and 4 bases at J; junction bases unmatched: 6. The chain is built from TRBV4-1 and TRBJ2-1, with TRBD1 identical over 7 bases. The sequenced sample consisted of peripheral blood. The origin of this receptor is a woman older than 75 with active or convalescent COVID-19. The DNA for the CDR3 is TGCGCCAGCAGCCACAGACAGGGTTCATACAATGAGCAGTTCTTC. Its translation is CASSHRQGSYNEQFF.